This TCR beta chain was identified during a study of blood T cell repertoires in COVID-19. Study context: Samples taken during acute and convalescent COVID-19 were collected in the United States, Italy and Spain.

It was during active infection that Seattle patients were enrolled and then longitudinally followed. The germline CDR1 and CDR2 sequences are SGHAT and FQDESV (reference sequence). V was cut by 5 bases and J by 6 bases, with 11 bases left in between. This CDR3 comprises 13 residues. Assay: immunoSEQ multiplex PCR; the TCRdb copy retains only in-frame clones and omits some. The repertoire holds approximately 150,000 clones, with approximately 91% as singletons. Sequenced material: peripheral blood. The gene calls are TRBV11-1 and TRBJ2-1, with D possibly matching TRBD1 (5 bases). The source is a man between 18 and 29 years old with COVID-19, enrolled during active disease. The CDR3 here is CASSQGQTNEQFF. CDR3 bases: TGTGCCAGCAGCCAAGGACAAACCAATGAGCAGTTCTTC.